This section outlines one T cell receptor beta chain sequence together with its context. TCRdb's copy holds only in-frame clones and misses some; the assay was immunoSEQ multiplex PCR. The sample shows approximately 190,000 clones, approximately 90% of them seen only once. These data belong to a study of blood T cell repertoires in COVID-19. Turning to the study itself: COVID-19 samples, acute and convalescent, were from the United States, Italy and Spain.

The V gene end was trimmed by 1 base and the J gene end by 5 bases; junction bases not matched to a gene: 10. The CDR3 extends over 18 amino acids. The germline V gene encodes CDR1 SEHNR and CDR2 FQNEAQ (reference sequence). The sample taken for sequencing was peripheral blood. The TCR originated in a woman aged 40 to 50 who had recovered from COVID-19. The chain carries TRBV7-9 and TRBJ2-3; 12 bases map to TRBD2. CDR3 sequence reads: CASSLELAGGLSRDTQYF. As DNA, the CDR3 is TGTGCCAGCAGCTTAGAACTAGCGGGAGGTTTATCAAGAGATACGCAGTATTTT.